These T cell receptor beta chains were read from a single sample in a study of T cell repertoires in cytomegalovirus infection. These receptors are not linked to any known antigen. TCRdb analysed the reads with MiXCR anew, one entry per CDR3 protein. The data hold around 95,000 distinct CDR3 sequences, with approximately 32% observed a single time. The sample was CD8+ T cells from cultured PBMCs, taken from culture after CMV antigen stimulation. Every receptor here comes from a human donor in good health (CMV status not recorded). Some clones in this sample may be carry-over from other donors' samples. The CDR3 runs from the conserved cysteine through the conserved F or W. The order of the fields is V gene, CDR3 length, clone size, J gene, D gene, CDR3 protein, CDR3 DNA. A D gene is named only where the DNA matches it firmly. Clone size is stated in some rows and not others, as once, few, many or a class when expanded.

TRBV20-1,19,.,TRBJ2-1,TRBD2,CSAPSGGASLSSSYNEQFF,TGCAGTGCCCCCAGCGGGGGGGCCTCCCTTAGTAGCTCCTACAATGAGCAGTTCTTC
TRBV3-1,17,few,TRBJ2-2,TRBD2,CASRTESGGINTGELFF,TGTGCCAGCAGAACCGAGAGCGGGGGGATTAACACCGGGGAGCTGTTTTTT
TRBV7-2,14,many,TRBJ2-7,TRBD1,CGLPGQPSNYEQYF,TGTGGTCTTCCGGGACAGCCCTCAAACTACGAGCAGTACTTC
TRBV28,15,many,TRBJ1-1,.,CASSPPKGRLTEAFF,TGTGCCAGCAGTCCTCCTAAGGGGAGACTCACTGAAGCTTTCTTT
TRBV25-1,15,.,TRBJ2-5,.,CASSESGHHVETQYF,TGTGCCAGCAGTGAATCGGGCCATCATGTGGAGACCCAGTACTTC
TRBV24-1,14,.,TRBJ2-1,TRBD1,CATSDSAGGNEQFF,TGTGCCACCAGTGATTCGGCAGGGGGCAATGAGCAGTTCTTC
TRBV7-2,11,many,TRBJ1-2,.,CASSLGLGYTF,TGTGCCAGCAGCTTAGGCCTTGGCTACACCTTC
TRBV7-9,15,few,TRBJ1-5,TRBD1,CASALAGQGFQPQHF,TGTGCCAGCGCCCTGGCGGGACAGGGGTTCCAGCCCCAGCATTTT
TRBV5-4,15,once,TRBJ2-1,TRBD2,CASSYERGAYNEQFF,TGTGCCAGCAGCTATGAGCGGGGCGCCTACAATGAGCAGTTCTTC
TRBV6-6,20,.,TRBJ2-1,TRBD1,CASRPSPGQGTFSSYNEQFF,TGTGCCAGCAGACCCTCCCCGGGACAGGGGACTTTCAGCTCCTACAATGAGCAGTTCTTC
TRBV6-5,14,.,TRBJ2-3,.,CASSLEGPGDTQYF,TGTGCCAGCAGTCTCGAGGGTCCCGGAGATACGCAGTATTTT
TRBV7-8,12,few,TRBJ1-4,.,CASSLEGTKLFF,TGTGCCAGCAGCTTAGAGGGAACGAAACTGTTTTTT
TRBV7-7,16,few,TRBJ2-1,TRBD2,CASSMGVDSGLNEQFF,TGTGCCAGCAGCATGGGGGTTGATAGCGGGTTGAATGAGCAGTTCTTC
TRBV4-2,15,.,TRBJ1-1,.,CASSQGGGGLAEAFF,TGTGCCAGCAGCCAAGGGGGCGGCGGTCTCGCTGAAGCTTTCTTT
TRBV28,14,.,TRBJ2-5,.,CASTFIGPGGTQYF,TGTGCCAGCACTTTCATAGGACCGGGCGGGACCCAGTACTTC
TRBV4-2,16,.,TRBJ2-5,TRBD2,CASSQVLAGVGETQYF,TGTGCCAGCAGCCAAGTTCTAGCGGGGGTAGGGGAGACCCAGTACTTC
TRBV18,15,.,TRBJ1-3,.,CASSPLPPGVNTIYF,TGTGCCAGCTCACCATTACCCCCCGGAGTAAACACCATATATTTT
TRBV10-3,14,.,TRBJ2-1,.,CAISESLLNNEQFF,TGTGCCATCAGTGAGTCATTACTTAACAATGAGCAGTTCTTC
TRBV7-8,16,many,TRBJ2-1,TRBD2,CATQLIALAGESEQFF,TGTGCCACCCAGCTTATTGCACTAGCGGGGGAGAGTGAGCAGTTCTTC
TRBV6-2/TRBV6-3,15,.,TRBJ2-2,.,CASSYVGARGGELFF,TGTGCCAGCAGTTACGTGGGGGCGCGTGGCGGGGAGCTGTTTTTT
TRBV6-8,16,.,TRBJ1-4,.,CASSSSARLTNEKLFF,TGTGCCAGCAGTTCCAGTGCGAGATTGACTAATGAAAAACTGTTTTTT
TRBV14,14,.,TRBJ2-7,.,CASSQVDIEYEQYF,TGTGCCAGCAGCCAAGTCGACATCGAGTACGAGCAGTACTTC
TRBV7-9,17,few,TRBJ2-6,TRBD1,CASVVDRIDSGANVLTF,TGTGCCAGCGTGGTGGACAGGATTGACTCTGGGGCCAACGTCCTGACTTTC
TRBV12-3/TRBV12-4,15,few,TRBJ2-7,TRBD1,CASSLGQESSYEQYF,TGTGCCAGCAGTTTGGGACAGGAGAGCTCCTACGAGCAGTACTTC
TRBV4-1,15,.,TRBJ1-5,.,CASSQVGGGNQPQHF,TGCGCCAGCAGCCAAGTGGGAGGCGGCAATCAGCCCCAGCATTTT
TRBV7-9,21,many,TRBJ2-1,TRBD2,CASSLVHRLAGDSSSYNEQFF,TGTGCCAGCAGCTTAGTGCACCGACTAGCGGGGGACTCCTCGTCCTACAATGAGCAGTTCTTC
TRBV5-1,14,.,TRBJ2-2,.,CASSSVGAAGELFF,TGCGCCAGCAGCTCTGTGGGGGCGGCCGGGGAGCTGTTTTTT
TRBV19,11,.,TRBJ1-2,.,CASDDSYGYTF,TGTGCCAGCGATGACAGTTATGGCTACACCTTC
TRBV25-1,13,few,TRBJ2-5,.,CASSEEGRETQYF,TGTGCCAGCAGTGAGGAGGGGAGAGAGACCCAGTACTTC
TRBV11-2,15,.,TRBJ2-5,.,CASSLTPGSMETQYF,TGTGCCAGCAGCTTAACCCCCGGGAGCATGGAGACCCAGTACTTC
TRBV6-4,15,.,TRBJ2-3,TRBD2,CASSDSSGGTDTQYF,TGTGCCAGCAGTGATTCCAGCGGGGGGACAGATACGCAGTATTTT
TRBV4-1,15,few,TRBJ2-7,TRBD1,CASRYSGTGTYEQYF,TGCGCCAGCAGATACTCCGGGACAGGGACCTACGAGCAGTACTTC
TRBV9,15,.,TRBJ2-2,.,CASSSTEKDTGELFF,TGTGCCAGCAGCTCAACTGAAAAGGACACCGGGGAGCTGTTTTTT
TRBV12-3/TRBV12-4,13,.,TRBJ1-1,TRBD1,CASSLRGGSEAFF,TGTGCCAGCAGTTTAAGAGGGGGCTCTGAAGCTTTCTTT
TRBV4-1,14,once,TRBJ1-2,.,CASIIPWGSYGYTF,TGCGCCAGCATCATCCCATGGGGGTCCTATGGCTACACCTTC
TRBV13,15,.,TRBJ2-6,.,CASSSGPPGANVLTF,TGTGCCAGCAGCTCGGGTCCACCTGGGGCCAACGTCCTGACTTTC
TRBV6-2/TRBV6-3,13,many,TRBJ2-5,.,CASSWVRLETQYF,TGTGCCAGCAGCTGGGTCCGGTTGGAGACCCAGTACTTC
TRBV12-3/TRBV12-4,16,.,TRBJ1-5,TRBD1,CASSLAGTGDNQPQHF,TGTGCCAGCAGTTTAGCGGGGACAGGGGACAATCAGCCCCAGCATTTT
TRBV7-9,14,many,TRBJ2-5,TRBD1,CASSSTGGAETQYF,TGTGCCAGCAGCTCTACAGGGGGAGCGGAGACCCAGTACTTC
TRBV11-2,15,.,TRBJ2-7,TRBD1,CASSLVGDSSYEQYF,TGTGCCAGCAGCTTAGTCGGGGACAGCTCATACGAGCAGTACTTC
TRBV4-1,18,few,TRBJ1-4,.,CASSQEDGWGAEPEKLFF,TGCGCCAGCAGCCAAGAAGACGGTTGGGGGGCGGAACCTGAAAAACTGTTTTTT
TRBV7-9,11,few,TRBJ2-1,.,CASSLVDEQFF,TGTGCCAGCAGCTTAGTTGATGAGCAGTTCTTC
TRBV12-3/TRBV12-4,15,.,TRBJ1-6,.,CASSLAVTYNSPLHF,TGTGCCAGCAGTTTGGCAGTTACCTATAATTCACCCCTCCACTTT
TRBV13,16,few,TRBJ1-1,.,CASSLGLWEVDTEAFF,TGTGCCAGCAGCTTAGGCCTCTGGGAGGTCGACACTGAAGCTTTCTTT
TRBV7-3,19,many,TRBJ2-1,TRBD2,CASSLTVAGGPHTYNEQFF,TGTGCCAGCAGCTTAACGGTGGCGGGGGGACCCCACACCTACAATGAGCAGTTCTTC
TRBV6-1,13,few,TRBJ2-7,.,CASRNVASYEQYF,TGTGCCAGCCGGAACGTCGCCTCCTACGAGCAGTACTTC
TRBV7-9,17,.,TRBJ2-1,.,CASSLRSRTSSYNEQFF,TGTGCCAGCAGCTTACGGTCTCGCACTAGCTCCTACAATGAGCAGTTCTTC
TRBV27,14,.,TRBJ2-1,TRBD2,CASSLVRRGNEQFF,TGTGCCAGCAGTTTAGTCAGGCGGGGGAATGAGCAGTTCTTC
TRBV20-1,15,few,TRBJ1-5,.,CSALDSLGGNQPQHF,TGCAGTGCTTTAGACTCCCTTGGGGGCAATCAGCCCCAGCATTTT
TRBV4-2,16,few,TRBJ1-1,.,CASSQGLIGGDTEAFF,TGTGCCAGCAGCCAAGGGTTAATCGGAGGTGACACTGAAGCTTTCTTT
TRBV12-3/TRBV12-4,14,.,TRBJ1-2,.,CASSPGHVNYGYTF,TGTGCCAGCAGCCCCGGACACGTTAACTATGGCTACACCTTC
TRBV19,13,.,TRBJ2-7,.,CASSIGGGSEQYF,TGTGCCAGTAGTATCGGTGGGGGCAGCGAGCAGTACTTC
TRBV20-1,18,.,TRBJ2-1,TRBD2,CSARGGLAGGWDGDEQFF,TGCAGTGCTAGAGGGGGACTAGCGGGGGGGTGGGACGGCGATGAGCAGTTCTTC
TRBV29-1,15,few,TRBJ1-2,TRBD1,CSVAAGQGVDYGYTF,TGCAGCGTTGCCGCGGGACAGGGGGTAGACTATGGCTACACCTTC
TRBV5-1,15,few,TRBJ2-7,TRBD1,CASSPGTGIPYEQYF,TGCGCCAGCAGCCCTGGGACAGGGATCCCCTACGAGCAGTACTTC
TRBV6-1,14,.,TRBJ2-5,.,CAGPPGPRGETQYF,TGTGCCGGCCCTCCGGGGCCGAGGGGAGAGACCCAGTACTTC